Shown below are 5 T cell receptor beta chains from a single sample sequenced in a study of T cell responses to AZD1222 COVID-19 vaccine. Clones were read by immunoSEQ multiplex PCR, and TCRdb kept only the in-frame ones, dropping some. Altogether around 150,000 clones are present, 80% to 95% being singletons, with the ten largest covering roughly 1.2%. The material sequenced was peripheral blood, taken 28 days after the second AZD1222 dose. The receptors derive from an adult who received the AZD1222 COVID-19 vaccine.

The rearrangement joins TRBV27 to TRBJ1-1; D might be TRBD1 (5 bases). The CDR3 contains 15 residues. Between the trimmed V and J ends, which lost 0 bases and 5 bases, there was a span of 13 bases. Germline loops: CDR1 MNHEY, CDR2 SMNVEV (reference sequence). The chain's CDR3 is CASSLSGGVRTEAFF. CDR3 DNA: TGTGCCAGCAGTTTATCGGGGGGTGTAAGGACTGAAGCTTTCTTT.

This clone showed up just once. The genes are TRBV4-1 and TRBJ1-4; D may be TRBD1 (5 bases). Trimming removed 1 base at V and 7 bases at J, with 25 bases between. The length of the CDR3 is 19 residues. Germline V gives CDR1 MGHRA, CDR2 YSYEKL. The CDR3 DNA sequence: TGCGCCAGCAGCCAAGTCTATTGGGGAGGGCCCGAGCAGGGTGAAAAACTGTTTTTT. It is translated as CASSQVYWGGPEQGEKLFF.

The chain combines TRBV27 with TRBJ2-3, with D maybe TRBD2 (6 bases). The CDR3 is made up of 17 amino acids. Germline V CDR1 and CDR2: MNHEY, SMNVEV (reference sequence). V shed 0 bases and J shed 2 bases, with 15 bases lying between them. The CDR3 loop is CASSLSMRGGYTDTQYF. The CDR3 region has the DNA TGTGCCAGCAGTTTATCGATGCGGGGAGGTTACACAGATACGCAGTATTTT.

The V call is TRBV27, the J call TRBJ1-1; weak D call: TRBD1 (5 bases). In germline, CDR1 is MNHEY, CDR2 SMNVEV (reference sequence). Trimming took off 6 bases at V and 1 base at J, with 15 bases between the two ends. CDR3 size: 15 residues. DNA for the CDR3: TGTGCCAGCAGCCCTCTAAGAAGGGGGAACACTGAAGCTTTCTTT. Translation gives CASSPLRRGNTEAFF.

In its sample, this clone was seen a few times. The V and J genes are TRBV6-1 and TRBJ1-5; D perhaps matches TRBD1 (6 bases). There are 16 residues in the CDR3. V was cut by 4 bases and J by 3 bases, with 16 bases left in between. CDR1 is MNHNS, CDR2 SASEGT, per germline. The CDR3 coding sequence is TGTGCCAGCAGTGCGTCTTCAGGGGTAGTCAATCAGCCCCAGCATTTT. Encoded protein: CASSASSGVVNQPQHF.